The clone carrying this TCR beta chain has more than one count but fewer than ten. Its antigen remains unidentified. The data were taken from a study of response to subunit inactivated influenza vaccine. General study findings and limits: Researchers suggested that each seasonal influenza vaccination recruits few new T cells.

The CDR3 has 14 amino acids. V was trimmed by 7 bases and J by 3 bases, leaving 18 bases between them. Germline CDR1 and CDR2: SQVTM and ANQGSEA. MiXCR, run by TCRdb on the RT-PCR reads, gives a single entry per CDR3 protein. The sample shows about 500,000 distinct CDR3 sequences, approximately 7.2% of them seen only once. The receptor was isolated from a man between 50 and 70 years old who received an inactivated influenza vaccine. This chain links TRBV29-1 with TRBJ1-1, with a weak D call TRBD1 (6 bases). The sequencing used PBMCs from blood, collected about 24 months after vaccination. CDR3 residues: CSASGGGPYTEAFF. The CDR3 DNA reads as TGCAGCGCCAGTGGGGGCGGTCCTTACACTGAAGCTTTCTTT.